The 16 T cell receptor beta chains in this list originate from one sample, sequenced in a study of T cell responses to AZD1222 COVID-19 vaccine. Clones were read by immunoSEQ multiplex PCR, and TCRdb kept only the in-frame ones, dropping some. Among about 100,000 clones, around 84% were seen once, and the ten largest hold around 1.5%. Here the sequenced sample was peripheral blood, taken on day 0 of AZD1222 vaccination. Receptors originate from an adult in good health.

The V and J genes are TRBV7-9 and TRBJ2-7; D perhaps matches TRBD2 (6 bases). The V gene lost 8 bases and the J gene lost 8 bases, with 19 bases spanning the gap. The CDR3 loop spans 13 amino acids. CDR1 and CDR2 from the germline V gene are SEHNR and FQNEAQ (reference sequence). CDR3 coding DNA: TGTGCCAGCGGCGGGCGGGACCCCGGAAAGCAGTACTTC. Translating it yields CASGGRDPGKQYF.

CDR3 sequence (DNA): TGTGCCAGCAGTCAAACCTGGGTGGGCGAGCAGTACTTC. Protein sequence: CASSQTWVGEQYF. This rearrangement joins TRBV11-2 to TRBJ2-7; no clear D gene. Per the germline V gene, CDR1 is SGHAT and CDR2 is FQNNGV. The CDR3 runs 13 residues. Trimming cost V 6 bases and J 6 bases, with 15 bases left between them.

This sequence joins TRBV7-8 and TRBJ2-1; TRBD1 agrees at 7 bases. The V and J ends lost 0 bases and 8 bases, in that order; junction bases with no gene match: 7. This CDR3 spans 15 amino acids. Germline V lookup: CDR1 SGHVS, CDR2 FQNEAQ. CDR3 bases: TGTGCCAGCAGCTTAGCGAACAGGGGAGCCGATGAGCAGTTCTTC. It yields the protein CASSLANRGADEQFF.

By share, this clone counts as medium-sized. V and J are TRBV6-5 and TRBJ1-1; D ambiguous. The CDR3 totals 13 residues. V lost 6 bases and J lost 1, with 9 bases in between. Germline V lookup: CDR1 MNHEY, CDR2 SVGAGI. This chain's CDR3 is CASSRTGNTEAFF. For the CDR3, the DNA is TGTGCCAGCAGCCGGACGGGGAACACTGAAGCTTTCTTT.

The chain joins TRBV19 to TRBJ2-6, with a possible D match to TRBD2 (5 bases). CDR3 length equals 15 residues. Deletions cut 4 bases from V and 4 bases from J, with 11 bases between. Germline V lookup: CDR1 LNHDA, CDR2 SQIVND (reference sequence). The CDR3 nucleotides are TGTGCCAGTAGTACCGGGGATACCGGGGCCAACGTCCTGACTTTC. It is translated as CASSTGDTGANVLTF.

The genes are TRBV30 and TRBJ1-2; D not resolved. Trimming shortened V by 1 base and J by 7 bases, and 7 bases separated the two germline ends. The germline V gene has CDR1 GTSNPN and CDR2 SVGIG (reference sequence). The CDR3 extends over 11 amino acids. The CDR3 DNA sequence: TGTGCCTGGAGTGGAGGCGGTGGCTACACCTTC. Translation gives CAWSGGGGYTF.

The CDR3 bases are TGCGCCAGCAGCTTGGAAAGGTTGTTCTCTTACGAGCAGTACTTC. This encodes CASSLERLFSYEQYF. The rearrangement links TRBV5-1 to TRBJ2-7; D uncertain. The CDR3 covers 15 residues. V lost 0 bases and J lost 4, with 14 bases in between. Germline CDR1 SGHRS, CDR2 YFSETQ.

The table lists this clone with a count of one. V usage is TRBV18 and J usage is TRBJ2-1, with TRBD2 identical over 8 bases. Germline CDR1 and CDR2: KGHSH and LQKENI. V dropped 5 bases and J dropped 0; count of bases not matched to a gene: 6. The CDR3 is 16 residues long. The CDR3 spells CASSTTSAYSYNEQFF. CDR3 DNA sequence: TGTGCCAGCTCAACGACTAGCGCGTACTCCTACAATGAGCAGTTCTTC. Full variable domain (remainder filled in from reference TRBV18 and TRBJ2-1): NAGVMQNPRHLVRRRGQEARLRCSPMKGHSHVYWYRQLPEEGLKFMVYLQKENIIDESGMPKERFSAEFPKEGPSILRIQQVVRGDSAAYFCASSTTSAYSYNEQFFGPGTRLTVL.

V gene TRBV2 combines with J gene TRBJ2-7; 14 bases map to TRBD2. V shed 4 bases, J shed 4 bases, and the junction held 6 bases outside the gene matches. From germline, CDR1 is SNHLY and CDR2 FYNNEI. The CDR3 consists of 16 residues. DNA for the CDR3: TGTGCCAGCAGTGGAGGGACTAGCGGGAGTGGGTACGAGCAGTACTTC. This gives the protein CASSGGTSGSGYEQYF.

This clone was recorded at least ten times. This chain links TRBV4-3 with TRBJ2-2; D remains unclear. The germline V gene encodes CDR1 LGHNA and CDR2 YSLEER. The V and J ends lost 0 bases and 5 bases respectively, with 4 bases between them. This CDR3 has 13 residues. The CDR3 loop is CASSQDITGELFF. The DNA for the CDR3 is TGCGCCAGCAGCCAAGATATAACCGGGGAGCTGTTTTTT.

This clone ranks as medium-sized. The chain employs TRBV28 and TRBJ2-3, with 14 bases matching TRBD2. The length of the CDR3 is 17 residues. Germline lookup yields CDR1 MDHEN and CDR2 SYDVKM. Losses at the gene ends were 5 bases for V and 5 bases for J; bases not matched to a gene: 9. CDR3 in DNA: TGTGCCAGCAGTCCCTCGACTAGCGGGGGGGAGGGAGATACGCAGTATTTT. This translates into CASSPSTSGGEGDTQYF.

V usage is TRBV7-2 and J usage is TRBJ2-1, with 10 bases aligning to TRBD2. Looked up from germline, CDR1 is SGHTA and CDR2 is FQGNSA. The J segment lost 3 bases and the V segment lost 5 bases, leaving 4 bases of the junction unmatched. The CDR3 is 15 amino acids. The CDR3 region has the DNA TGTGCCAGCAGCCCCAGCGGGAGGGACTACAATGAGCAGTTCTTC. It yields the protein CASSPSGRDYNEQFF. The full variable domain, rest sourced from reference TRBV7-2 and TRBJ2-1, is GAGVSQSPSNKVTEKGKDVELRCDPISGHTALYWYRQSLGQGLEFLIYFQGNSAPDKSGLPSDRFSAERTGGSVSTLTIQRTQQEDSAVYLCASSPSGRDYNEQFFGPGTRLTVL.

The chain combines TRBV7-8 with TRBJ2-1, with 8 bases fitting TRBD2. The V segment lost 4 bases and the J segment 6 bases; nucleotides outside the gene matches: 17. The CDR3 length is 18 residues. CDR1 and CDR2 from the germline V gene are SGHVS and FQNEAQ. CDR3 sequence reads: CASSSEGSAGGPGNEQFF. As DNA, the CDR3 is TGTGCCAGCAGCTCCGAGGGATCGGCGGGGGGACCAGGCAATGAGCAGTTCTTC.

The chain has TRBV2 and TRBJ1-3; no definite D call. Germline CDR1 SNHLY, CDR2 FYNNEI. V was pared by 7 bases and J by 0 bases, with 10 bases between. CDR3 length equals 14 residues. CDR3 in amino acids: CASTLGFSGNTIYF. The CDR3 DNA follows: TGTGCCAGCACCCTGGGGTTCTCTGGAAACACCATATATTTT.

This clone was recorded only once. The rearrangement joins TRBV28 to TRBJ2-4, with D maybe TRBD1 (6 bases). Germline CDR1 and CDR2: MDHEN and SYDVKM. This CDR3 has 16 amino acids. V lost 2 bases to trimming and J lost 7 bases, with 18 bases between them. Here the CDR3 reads CASSLSGQGSRNIQYF. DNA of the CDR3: TGTGCCAGCAGTTTAAGTGGCCAGGGGTCTAGGAACATTCAGTACTTC.

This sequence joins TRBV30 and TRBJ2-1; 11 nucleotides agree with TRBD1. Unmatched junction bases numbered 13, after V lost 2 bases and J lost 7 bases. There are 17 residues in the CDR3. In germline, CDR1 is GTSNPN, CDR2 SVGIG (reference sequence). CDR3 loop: CAWSPFRWTGGTNEQFF. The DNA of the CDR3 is TGTGCCTGGAGTCCCTTCCGATGGACAGGGGGCACGAATGAGCAGTTCTTC.